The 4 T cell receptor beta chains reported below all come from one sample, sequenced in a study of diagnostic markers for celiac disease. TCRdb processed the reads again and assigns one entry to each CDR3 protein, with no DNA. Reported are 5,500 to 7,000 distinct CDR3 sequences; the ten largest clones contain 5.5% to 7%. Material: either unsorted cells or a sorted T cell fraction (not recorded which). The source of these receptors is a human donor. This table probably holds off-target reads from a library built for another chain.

The CDR3 spells CASSPYSGGATDTQYF. The rearrangement uses TRBV12-3 or TRBV12-4 and TRBJ2-3; TCRdb names TRBD2, which stays unverified in the absence of DNA. This CDR3 has 16 amino acids.

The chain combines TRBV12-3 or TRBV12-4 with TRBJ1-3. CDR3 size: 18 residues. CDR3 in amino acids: CASDLTRKRGFSGNTIYF.

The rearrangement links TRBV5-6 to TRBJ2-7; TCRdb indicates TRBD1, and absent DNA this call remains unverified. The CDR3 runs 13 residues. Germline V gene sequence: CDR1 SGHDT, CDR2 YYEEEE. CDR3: CARRQDRAYEQYF. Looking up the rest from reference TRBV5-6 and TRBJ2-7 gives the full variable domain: DAGVTQSPTHLIKTRGQQVTLRCSPKSGHDTVSWYQQALGQGPQFIFQYYEEEERQRGNFPDRFSGHQFPNYSSELNVNALLLGDSALYLCARRQDRAYEQYFGPGTRLTVT.

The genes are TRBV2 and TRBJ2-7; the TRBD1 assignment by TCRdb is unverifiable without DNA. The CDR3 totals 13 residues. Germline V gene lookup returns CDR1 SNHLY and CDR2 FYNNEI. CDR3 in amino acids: CASSPDQYYEQYF. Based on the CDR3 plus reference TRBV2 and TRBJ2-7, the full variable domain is EPEVTQTPSHQVTQMGQEVILRCVPISNHLYFYWYRQILGQKVEFLVSFYNNEISEKSEIFDDQFSVERPDGSNFTLKIRSTKLEDSAMYFCASSPDQYYEQYFGPGTRLTVT.